These 22 T cell receptor beta chains came from one sample sequenced in a study of T cells in narcolepsy (dated by TCRdb to 2016 to 2019). Libraries were built with the immunoSEQ multiplex PCR assay. Drawn from immuneACCESS, this table holds only the in-frame rearrangements with V and J called that TCRdb kept. Clones are partly lost; checked studies trace under half to an unresolved V gene and leave the rest unexplained. The sample yields some 30,000 clones; roughly four fifths were counted once. Roughly 1.2% of the sample is taken by the ten largest. Sample: CD45RA- memory CD4+ T cells from PBMCs. The cell subset or site label corresponds to: memory T cells sorted ex vivo from peripheral blood. Source of these receptors: a human donor with narcolepsy.

The V gene is TRBV7-2, the J gene TRBJ2-3, with TRBD1 as a possible D gene (6 bases). Germline values: CDR1 SGHTA, CDR2 FQGNSA. V lost 1 base, J lost 4 bases, and 12 bases lay in between. The CDR3 length is 15 residues. The CDR3 DNA reads TGTGCCAGCAGCTTAGAGCAGGGACAAGCAGATACGCAGTATTTT. As protein: CASSLEQGQADTQYF.

The rearrangement links TRBV19 to TRBJ1-2; the D is unclear. The germline CDR1 and CDR2 sequences are LNHDA and SQIVND (reference sequence). V lost 8 bases to trimming and J lost 4 bases, with 11 bases between them. The CDR3 is 12 amino acids. The CDR3 reads CASHDGAYGYTF. The CDR3 DNA sequence: TGTGCCAGTCACGACGGTGCCTATGGCTACACCTTC.

This chain connects TRBV6-6 to TRBJ1-3; D gene unclear. Trimming removed 6 bases from V and 0 bases from J, with 15 bases in between. Per germline, CDR1 MNHNY and CDR2 SVGAGI (reference sequence). CDR3 length equals 16 residues. The CDR3 sequence: CASSSGPQYSGNTIYF. DNA for the CDR3: TGTGCCAGCAGCTCCGGGCCTCAATACTCTGGAAACACCATATATTTT.

V usage is TRBV6-1 and J usage is TRBJ2-7, with 9 bases matching TRBD1. V lost 5 bases, J lost 9 bases, and 8 bases stayed unmatched. Germline CDR1 reads MNHNS; CDR2 reads SASEGT. The CDR3 extends over 13 amino acids. The CDR3 sequence is CASSFDRGSGQYV. The DNA of the CDR3 is TGTGCCAGCAGTTTCGACAGGGGGTCCGGGCAGTACGTC.

This rearrangement joins TRBV21-1 to TRBJ1-2; the DNA was not used to check the table's D call, TRBD1. TRBV21-1 is reported as a pseudogene. The CDR3 has 17 residues. CDR3 loop: CASSNGLTGIIKDGYTF. Here the CDR3 DNA reads TGTGCCAGCAGCAATGGGTTGACAGGGATAATCAAGGATGGCTACACCTTC.

The chain is built from TRBV5-6 and TRBJ2-5; perhaps TRBD1 as D (6 bases). Trimming took 4 bases from V and 0 from J, leaving 19 bases between them. The CDR3 sequence is 17 residues long. Germline assignment: CDR1 SGHDT and CDR2 YYEEEE. CDR3 nucleotides: TGTGCCAGCAGCCGCCGGGACACCGCCCTTCACCAAGAGACCCAGTACTTC. As protein: CASSRRDTALHQETQYF.

The V and J genes are TRBV21-1 and TRBJ2-1; TRBD1, as called in the table, went unchecked against the DNA. TRBV21-1 is described as a pseudogene. The CDR3 loop spans 16 amino acids. CDR3 loop: CASSKEKTGYKDEQFF. The CDR3 DNA follows: TGTGCCAGCAGCAAAGAGAAGACAGGGTATAAGGATGAGCAGTTCTTC.

DNA for the CDR3: TGTGCCAGCAGCTCTTGGGACAGATTCTATGGCTACACCTTC. Residues: CASSSWDRFYGYTF. The chain recombines TRBV11-2 with TRBJ1-2; 7 nucleotides line up with TRBD1. CDR1 and CDR2 (germline): SGHAT, FQNNGV. V dropped 4 bases and J dropped 4; count of bases not matched to a gene: 6. This CDR3 contains 14 residues. Looking up the rest from reference TRBV11-2 and TRBJ1-2 gives the full variable domain: EAGVAQSPRYKIIEKRQSVAFWCNPISGHATLYWYQQILGQGPKLLIQFQNNGVVDDSQLPKDRFSAERLKGVDSTLKIQPAKLEDSAVYLCASSSWDRFYGYTFGSGTRLTVV.

The chain has TRBV6-6 and TRBJ2-2, with no clear D. The CDR3 runs 11 residues. The V end was cut by 8 bases, the J end by 6 bases, with 7 bases between. Germline CDR1 is MNHNY and CDR2 is SVGAGI (reference sequence). The CDR3 coding sequence is TGTGCCAGCGGGGTTGCCGGGGAGCTGTTTTTT. Protein product: CASGVAGELFF.

The rearrangement joins TRBV5-1 to TRBJ1-2; tentative D call: TRBD1 (5 bases). The CDR3 extends over 11 amino acids. Trimming removed 7 bases at V and 5 bases at J, with 9 bases between. Germline V gene data show CDR1 as SGHRS and CDR2 as YFSETQ. The CDR3 DNA follows: TGCGCCAGCGGCGAGGGGTATGGCTACACCTTC. Translated, it gives CASGEGYGYTF.

CDR3 amino acids: CASSGTLVEAPLGEQYV. For the CDR3, the DNA is TGTGCCAGCAGCGGGACACTCGTGGAGGCCCCCCTTGGGGAGCAGTACGTC. The rearrangement links TRBV21-1 to TRBJ2-7; TRBD1 is the table's D call and was not checked against the DNA. TRBV21-1 is designated a pseudogene. This CDR3 is 17 amino acids long.

The J gene is TRBJ1-1, the V gene TRBV11-2; no reliable D call. The CDR3 contains 14 residues. Trimming left V 5 bases short and J 0 bases short, with 10 bases between. Per germline, CDR1 SGHAT and CDR2 FQNNGV. The CDR3 bases are TGTGCCAGCAGCCCCGGGAATCTGAACACTGAAGCTTTCTTT. This gives the protein CASSPGNLNTEAFF.

The chain carries TRBV6-1 and TRBJ1-2; 8 nucleotides match TRBD1. Germline CDR1 is MNHNS and CDR2 is SASEGT. The junction had 11 bases not matched to a gene; V was cut back by 5 bases and J by 6 bases. This CDR3 has 15 residues. The DNA for the CDR3 is TGTGCCAGCAGTTCCGGACAGGGAGGGACGAATGGCTACACCTTC. It yields the protein CASSSGQGGTNGYTF.

The chain is built from TRBV5-8 and TRBJ2-7, with 11 positions matching TRBD1. This CDR3 contains 14 residues. Germline V gives CDR1 SGHTS, CDR2 YDEGEE. V shed 4 bases and J 6 bases; nucleotides not matched to a gene: 6. The CDR3 DNA reads as TGTGCCAGCAGCCGACCGGGACAGGGGGTCGAGCAGTACTTC. It codes for CASSRPGQGVEQYF.

This chain connects TRBV7-2 to TRBJ1-1; maybe TRBD1 (6 bases). CDR1 SGHTA and CDR2 FQGNSA come from the germline V gene. This CDR3 is 14 amino acids long. The V gene lost 3 bases and the J gene lost 2 bases, with 10 bases spanning the gap. The CDR3 spells CASSFDRINTEAFF. DNA for the CDR3: TGTGCCAGCAGCTTCGACAGGATTAACACTGAAGCTTTCTTT. Full variable domain (outside the CDR3, taken from reference TRBV7-2 and TRBJ1-1): GAGVSQSPSNKVTEKGKDVELRCDPISGHTALYWYRQSLGQGLEFLIYFQGNSAPDKSGLPSDRFSAERTGGSVSTLTIQRTQQEDSAVYLCASSFDRINTEAFFGQGTRLTVV.

V gene TRBV10-1 combines with J gene TRBJ1-1, with TRBD1 as a possible D gene (6 bases). CDR3 length: 14 amino acids. Trimming left V 3 bases short and J 5 bases short, with 13 bases between. From germline, CDR1 is WNHNN and CDR2 SYGVQD (reference sequence). The CDR3 sequence: CASSEGQGRTEAFF. The CDR3 nucleotides read TGCGCCAGCAGTGAAGGTCAGGGGAGGACTGAAGCTTTCTTT.

The rearrangement links TRBV5-1 to TRBJ1-2; 8 nucleotides match TRBD1. The CDR3 runs to 16 residues. The V segment lost 0 bases and the J segment 7 bases; nucleotides outside the gene matches: 11. Looked up from germline, CDR1 is SGHRS and CDR2 is YFSETQ. DNA of the CDR3: TGCGCCAGCAGCTTGGCTGGGCTACAGGGGGTCTCTGGCTACACCTTC. Translated, it gives CASSLAGLQGVSGYTF.

Points on this clone: The sample contains more than one DNA sequence encoding this CDR3. The chain has TRBV5-1 and TRBJ2-2; TRBD1 might be the D (6 bases). The CDR3 sequence is 14 residues long. The germline V gene has CDR1 SGHRS and CDR2 YFSETQ. V was trimmed by 5 bases and J by 1 base, leaving 9 bases between them. The CDR3 DNA follows: TGCGCCAGCAGGAGGGGACAGAACACCGGGGAGCTGTTTTTT. This sequence encodes CASRRGQNTGELFF.

The rearrangement uses TRBV7-9 and TRBJ2-2; possibly TRBD2 for D (5 bases). CDR1 SEHNR and CDR2 FQNEAQ come from the germline V gene (reference sequence). The CDR3 is 14 amino acids. The V end was cut by 4 bases, the J end by 2 bases, with 8 bases between. CDR3 loop: CASSSGVNTGELFF. Written as DNA, the CDR3 is TGTGCCAGCAGCTCCGGGGTCAACACCGGGGAGCTGTTTTTT.

This clone was picked up a small number of times. The rearrangement uses TRBV4-3 and TRBJ1-3, with D hard to call. The CDR3 runs 13 residues. Per the germline V gene, CDR1 is LGHNA and CDR2 is YSLEER. Trimming cost V 4 bases and J 5 bases, with 9 bases left between them. The CDR3 DNA follows: TGCGCCAGCAGCCCCCAGCACCGAAACACCATATATTTT. Translating gives CASSPQHRNTIYF.

The V call is TRBV27, the J call TRBJ1-1; maybe TRBD1 (5 bases). V was trimmed by 5 bases and J by 1 base, leaving 14 bases between them. Germline values: CDR1 MNHEY, CDR2 SMNVEV (reference sequence). This CDR3 is built from 15 residues. This CDR3 reads CASSPRGGTNTEAFF. CDR3 sequence (DNA): TGTGCCAGCAGTCCCCGGGGGGGGACGAACACTGAAGCTTTCTTT.

The chain links TRBV11-1 to TRBJ1-2; D gene uncertain. The CDR3 has 17 amino acids. Germline V lookup: CDR1 SGHAT, CDR2 FQDESV (reference sequence). Trimming stripped 0 bases from V and 8 bases from J, with 22 bases between. The CDR3 spells CASSLASGISGSDGYTF. As DNA, the CDR3 is TGTGCCAGCAGCTTAGCGTCGGGGATCTCTGGGTCCGACGGCTACACCTTC.